These 3 T cell receptor beta chains came from one sample sequenced in a study of T-cell memory formation after mild COVID-19. TCRdb reprocessed the 5' RACE reads via MiXCR and lists one record per CDR3 protein. The sample yields fewer than 550,000 distinct CDR3 sequences, 20% seen once. The sample taken for sequencing was PBMCs or a T cell subset sorted from them (not recorded which). The origin of the receptors is an adult woman who had mild COVID-19 (a few samples of this study predate the infection). Cell type and time point are not known.

This clonotype was found a few times. The chain has TRBV5-1 and TRBJ2-7; the match to TRBD1 covers 8 bases. Trimming cost V 1 base and J 2 bases; bases outside gene matches: 8. The CDR3 length is 16 residues. Germline loops: CDR1 SGHRS, CDR2 YFSETQ. In nucleotides, the CDR3 is TGCGCCAGCAGCTTGATTCAGGGGGCATCCGCCTACGAGCAGTACTTC. It specifies CASSLIQGASAYEQYF. Full variable domain (remainder filled in from reference TRBV5-1 and TRBJ2-7): KAGVTQTPRYLIKTRGQQVTLSCSPISGHRSVSWYQQTPGQGLQFLFEYFSETQRNKGNFPGRFSGRQFSNSRSEMNVSTLELGDSALYLCASSLIQGASAYEQYFGPGTRLTVT.

The genes are TRBV24-1 and TRBJ1-2; no clear D. This CDR3 has 14 amino acids. Germline V gene lookup returns CDR1 KGHDR and CDR2 SFDVKD. Trimming left V 2 bases short and J 3 bases short, with 9 bases between. Here the CDR3 DNA reads TGTGCCACCAGTGATTCTACAAAGGACTATGGCTACACCTTC. Translated, it gives CATSDSTKDYGYTF.

The genes are TRBV11-2 and TRBJ2-2; a possible D gene is TRBD1 (5 bases). The V end was cut by 4 bases, the J end by 8 bases, with 20 bases between. Germline assignment: CDR1 SGHAT and CDR2 FQNNGV. This CDR3 has 16 amino acids. CDR3 amino acids: CASSSSYGANPGELFF. CDR3 bases: TGTGCCAGCAGCTCATCGTATGGGGCTAATCCTGGGGAGCTGTTTTTT.